This T cell receptor beta chain was sequenced during a study of monozygotic twins with cystic fibrosis. This CDR3 has 13 residues. J lost 2 bases, V lost 10 bases, and 5 bases had no gene match. The germline gives CDR1 SGHTA, CDR2 FQGNSA. As concerns this clone: Its antigen is not known.

Produced via immunoSEQ multiplex PCR; TCRdb's table is partial and in-frame only. This table has tens of thousands of clones, approximately 90% appearing once. General study findings and limits: Age, concordance and disease severity did not associate with shared CDR3 numbers.

The clonotype originates from a girl aged 2 to 10 with cystic fibrosis. Sequenced input: blood. The chain uses TRBV7-2 and TRBJ2-1, with TRBD2 identical over 7 bases. The CDR3 here is CATRDYAYNEQFF. The CDR3 DNA sequence: TGTGCCACACGGGACTATGCCTACAATGAGCAGTTCTTC.